The sequence of this TCR beta chain was determined in a study of CXCR3-negative and CXCR3-positive naive CD8 T cells. UMI-labeled TRB cDNA libraries were prepared by 5' RACE. Reprocessing the 5' RACE reads, TCRdb reports a single entry for every CDR3 protein and omits DNA. The data show over 100,000 distinct CDR3 sequences, and the top ten clones hold 0.45% to 0.6%. Germline CDR1 reads MGHDK; CDR2 reads SYGVNS. The CDR3 is made up of 16 amino acids. The sample consisted of naive CXCR3- CD8+ T cells from blood. The sample's subset: CD45RO-CCR7+CD27+CD95- naive CD8+ T cells lacking CXCR3 (TNR3-). The rearrangement uses TRBV25-1 and TRBJ2-1; TCRdb returns TRBD1, unconfirmable since there is no DNA. This receptor was identified in a human donor in good health. Some clones in this sample may be carry-over from other donors' samples. This CDR3 reads CASSSSVDRAYNEQFF.